This TCR beta chain was identified during a study of blood T cell repertoires in COVID-19 (dated by TCRdb to 2019 to 2021). Some background on the complete study: Samples from collaborators originated in the United States, Italy and Spain and spanned both the acute and convalescent phases of COVID-19. The material from the prospective study consisted of cDNA or gDNA derived from T cells, B-cell-depleted T cells, or PBMCs. Deeply sampled blood TCRbeta repertoires from subjects exposed to, actively infected with, or recovered from COVID-19 were included in the dataset. A freely available public database, intended as a resource for researchers studying the immune response to SARS-CoV-2, is where the repertoires were released. The samples were drawn from the first 160 participants of the ongoing ImmuneRACE study and from about 1,200 subjects provided by 6 global collaborators. A de-identified subject ID, COVID-19 status, age in years and sex were almost always included in the sample metadata. HLA class I and class II types, where available, came from metadata supplied by the sample provider rather than from assay-based typing. The full study reports these points: How much clinical and demographic metadata was included differed by source and by participant, and the metadata was provided uncurated.

TCRbeta CDR3 regions were amplified from genomic DNA by means of the immunoSEQ Assay, a bias-controlled multiplex PCR. From the authors' description of their analysis: Nucleated cell counts per sample were estimated from amplification of reference gene primers within the assay. Sequence reads were collapsed and filtered to measure the absolute abundance of every unique TCRbeta CDR3 rearrangement. For each sample, productive Simpson clonality was calculated as the square root of Simpson's diversity index across productive rearrangements. Entries here come from immuneACCESS through TCRdb and include only in-frame sequences with V and J called. Some clones fail to appear in such tables; in the studies checked, an unresolved V gene covers under half of the shortfall, and the cause of the remainder is unknown. V and J calls and clone size are given by that table; D and trimming were obtained from the DNA. For this sample there are about 120,000 clones; 87% appear just once. The top ten hold 25% to 35% of the sample.

Taken from the germline V gene, the CDR1 and CDR2 loops are MGHRA and YSYEKL. The CDR3 sequence holds 17 residues, the cysteine and phenylalanine included. Only the CDR3 region is kept as DNA, spanning 51 bases read in frame from base 1. V loses 2 bases at its end and J loses 6 bases; junction bases beyond the gene matches: 11. Whole blood was collected in K2EDTA tubes by collaborating institutions according to the institutions' own protocols. For TCRbeta analysis, collaborators shipped samples in one of three forms: frozen whole blood, isolated PBMCs, or DNA extracted from either of those sample types. For this clone: No cognate antigen has been identified for it. Per-nucleotide qualities are absent, and no much larger clonotype sits a single base away.

The sequencing input was peripheral blood. This TCR was recovered from a woman in her 70s with acute or convalescent COVID-19. The rearrangement joined TRBV4-1 to TRBJ2-7, with 12 bases in between that match TRBD2. The base sequence is TGCGCCAGCAGCCAAAGCCGCCTAGCGGGGGGGGTTAGCGAGCAGTACTTC. Translated, it gives CASSQSRLAGGVSEQYF.